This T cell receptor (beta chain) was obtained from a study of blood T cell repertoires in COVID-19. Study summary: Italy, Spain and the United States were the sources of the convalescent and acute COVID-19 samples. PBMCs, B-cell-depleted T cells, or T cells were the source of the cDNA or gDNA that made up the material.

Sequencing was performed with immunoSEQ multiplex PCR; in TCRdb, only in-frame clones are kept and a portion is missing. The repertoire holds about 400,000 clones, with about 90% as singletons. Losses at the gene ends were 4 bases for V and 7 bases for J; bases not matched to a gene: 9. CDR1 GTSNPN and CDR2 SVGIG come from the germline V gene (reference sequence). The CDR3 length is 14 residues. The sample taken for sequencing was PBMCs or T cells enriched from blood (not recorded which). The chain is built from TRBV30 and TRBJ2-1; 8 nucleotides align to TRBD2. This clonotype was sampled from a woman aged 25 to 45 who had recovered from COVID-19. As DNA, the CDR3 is TGTGCCTGGAAGGCCTGGCGGGGGGCGAATGAGCAGTTCTTC. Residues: CAWKAWRGANEQFF.